A single sample gave rise to the 2 T cell receptor beta chains below, sequenced in a study of a mutant IDH1 vaccine in newly diagnosed glioma. Measured with immunoSEQ multiplex PCR; TCRdb has only the in-frame clones, and not every one. The sample includes tens of thousands of clones, 80% to 90% seen only once; the top ten take over 1.5%. Time point indicated: week 35, safety follow-up. The content of each vaccine dose was 300 ug of mutant IDH1 20-mer peptide, and topical imiquimod accompanied it. Their antigen targets remain unknown. The material was PBMCs, obtained from a glioma patient whose treatment included an IDH1 peptide vaccine. The receptors were gathered from a man aged 40-49 years with glioma.

This clone was seen only a few times. The rearrangement uses TRBV5-1 and TRBJ1-2; tentative D call: TRBD1 (5 bases). The germline V and J ends were trimmed by 3 bases and 5 bases, with 8 bases remaining between them. CDR3 length: 12 amino acids. Germline values: CDR1 SGHRS, CDR2 YFSETQ. Here the CDR3 DNA reads TGCGCCAGCAGCTCGGGACCTTATGGCTACACCTTC. It translates to CASSSGPYGYTF.

The CDR3 spells CASSLGVGGGNQPQHF. CDR3 in DNA: TGTGCCAGCAGCTTAGGTGTTGGGGGCGGCAATCAGCCCCAGCATTTT. This chain joins TRBV7-9 and TRBJ1-5, with D possibly TRBD1 on 6 matching bases. V was cut by 1 base and J by 2 bases, with 12 bases left in between. The CDR3 contains 16 residues. Germline V gene lookup returns CDR1 SEHNR and CDR2 FQNEAQ (reference sequence).